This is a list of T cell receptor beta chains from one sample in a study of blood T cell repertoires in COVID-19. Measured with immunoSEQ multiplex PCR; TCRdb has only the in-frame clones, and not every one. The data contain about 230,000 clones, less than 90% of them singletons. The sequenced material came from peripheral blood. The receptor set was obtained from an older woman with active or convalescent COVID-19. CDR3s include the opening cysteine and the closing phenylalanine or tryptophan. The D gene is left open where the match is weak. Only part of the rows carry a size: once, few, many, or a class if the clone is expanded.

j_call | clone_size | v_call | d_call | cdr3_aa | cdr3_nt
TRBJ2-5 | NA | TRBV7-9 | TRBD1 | CASSFGTGEGETQYF | TGTGCCAGCAGCTTCGGGACAGGGGAAGGGGAGACCCAGTACTTC
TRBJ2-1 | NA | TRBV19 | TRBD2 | CATKGTNSYNEQFF | TGTGCCACCAAGGGGACTAACTCCTACAATGAGCAGTTCTTC
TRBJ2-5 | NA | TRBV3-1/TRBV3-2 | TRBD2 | CASSRQPGTSGSQETQYF | TGTGCCAGCAGCCGCCAACCCGGGACTAGCGGGTCCCAAGAGACCCAGTACTTC
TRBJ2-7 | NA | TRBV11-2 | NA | CASSPGWGGPTYEQYF | TGTGCCAGCAGCCCCGGCTGGGGAGGCCCTACCTACGAGCAGTACTTC
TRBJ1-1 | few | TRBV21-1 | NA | CASIRQNEAFF | TGTGCCAGCATACGTCAGAATGAAGCTTTCTTT
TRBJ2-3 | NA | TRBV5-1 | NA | CASSLGQSTDTQYF | TGCGCCAGCAGCTTGGGACAGAGCACAGATACGCAGTATTTT
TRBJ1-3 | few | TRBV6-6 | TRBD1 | CASSRGTGGDTIYF | TGTGCCAGCAGCCGCGGGACAGGGGGTGACACCATATATTTT
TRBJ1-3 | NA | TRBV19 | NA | CASSTPTGQPQGPGNTIYF | TGTGCCAGTAGTACCCCGACAGGACAACCCCAAGGCCCTGGAAACACCATATATTTT
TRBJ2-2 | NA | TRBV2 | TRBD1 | CASSTSGTVNTGELFF | TGTGCCAGCAGTACCTCCGGGACAGTAAACACCGGGGAGCTGTTTTTT
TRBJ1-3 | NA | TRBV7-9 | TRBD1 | CASRPGGGGNTIYF | TGTGCCAGCAGGCCAGGGGGAGGTGGAAACACCATATATTTT
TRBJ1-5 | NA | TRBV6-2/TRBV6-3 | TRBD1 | CASSYSSGGQANQPQHF | TGTGCCAGCAGTTACTCGAGTGGTGGACAGGCCAATCAGCCCCAGCATTTT
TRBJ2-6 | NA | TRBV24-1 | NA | CATSDRGGRPSSSGANVLTF | TGTGCCACCAGTGATCGAGGGGGACGGCCGAGTTCCTCTGGGGCCAACGTCCTGACTTTC
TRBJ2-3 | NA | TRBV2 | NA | CASRLRLTLDTQYF | TGTGCCAGCAGGCTGAGACTAACTCTAGATACGCAGTATTTT
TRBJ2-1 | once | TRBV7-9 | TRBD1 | CASSFTGGNEQFF | TGTGCCAGCAGCTTCACAGGGGGCAATGAGCAGTTCTTC
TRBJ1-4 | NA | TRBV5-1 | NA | CASSFGLGGEKLFF | TGCGCCAGCAGCTTTGGCCTCGGAGGCGAAAAACTGTTTTTT
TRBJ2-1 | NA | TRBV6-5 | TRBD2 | CASSPLGGEQFF | TGTGCCAGCAGTCCCCTCGGGGGGGAGCAGTTCTTC
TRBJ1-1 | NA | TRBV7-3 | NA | CASSLKQNTEAFF | TGTGCCAGCAGCTTAAAACAGAACACTGAAGCTTTCTTT
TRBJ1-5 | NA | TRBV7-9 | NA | CASSSLGEGNQPQHF | TGTGCCAGCAGCTCCCTGGGGGAGGGCAATCAGCCCCAGCATTTT
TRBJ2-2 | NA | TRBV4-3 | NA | CASSQSRPPEAGELFF | TGCGCCAGCAGCCAAAGTCGGCCCCCTGAGGCCGGGGAGCTGTTTTTT
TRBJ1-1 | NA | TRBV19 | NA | CASSHRGPNTEAFF | TGTGCCAGTAGTCATCGGGGTCCGAACACTGAAGCTTTCTTT
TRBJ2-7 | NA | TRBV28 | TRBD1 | CASITGTGGYEQYF | TGTGCCAGCATCACAGGGACAGGAGGTTACGAGCAGTACTTC
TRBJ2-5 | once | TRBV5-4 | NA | CASSRIGETQYF | TGTGCCAGCAGCCGAATCGGGGAGACCCAGTACTTC
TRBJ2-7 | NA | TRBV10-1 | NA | CASAAGTSRTEQYF | TGCGCCAGCGCCGCCGGGACTTCCCGCACGGAGCAGTACTTC
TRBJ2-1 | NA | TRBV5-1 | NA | CASSEGGSYNEQFF | TGCGCCAGCAGCGAGGGCGGCTCCTACAATGAGCAGTTCTTC
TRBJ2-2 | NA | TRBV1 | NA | CTSTPGLAKNTGELFF | TGCACCAGCACCCCGGGGCTAGCGAAGAACACCGGGGAGCTGTTTTTT